These 25 T cell receptor beta chains were sequenced from one sample in a study of blood T cell repertoires in COVID-19. Using immunoSEQ multiplex PCR, the repertoire was profiled, and TCRdb retains in-frame clones only, with some absent. The sample lists approximately 190,000 clones, 80% occurring once. The source material was peripheral blood. These TCRs come from a man aged 60-69 years with acute or convalescent COVID-19.

The chain uses TRBV6-5 and TRBJ2-1; 8 positions agree with TRBD1. The length of the CDR3 is 15 residues. V was clipped by 6 bases and J by 4 bases; unmatched bases: 8. Germline-derived CDR1 and CDR2 are MNHEY and SVGAGI. CDR3 region: CASSEGQDLYNEQFF. The CDR3 region has the DNA TGTGCCAGCAGCGAGGGACAGGATCTTTACAATGAGCAGTTCTTC.

V gene TRBV7-3 combines with J gene TRBJ2-1; 8 bases are shared with TRBD1. Germline V CDR1 and CDR2: SGHTA, FQGTGA. This CDR3 region has 17 residues. J gave up 2 bases and V 0 bases, and 6 bases lay outside the gene matches. For the CDR3, the DNA is TGTGCCAGCAGCTTAACCGGACAGGGAAGGACCTACAATGAGCAGTTCTTC. This translates into CASSLTGQGRTYNEQFF. Supplemented by reference TRBV7-3 and TRBJ2-1, the full variable domain reads GAGVSQTPSNKVTEKGKYVELRCDPISGHTALYWYRQSLGQGPEFLIYFQGTGAADDSGLPNDRFFAVRPEGSVSTLKIQRTERGDSAVYLCASSLTGQGRTYNEQFFGPGTRLTVL.

The table lists this clone with a count of one. The V and J genes are TRBV6-2 or TRBV6-3 and TRBJ2-7; TRBD2 aligns across 11 bases. CDR1 MNHEY and CDR2 SVGEGT come from the germline V gene. This CDR3 has 15 amino acids. The J segment lost 2 bases and the V segment lost 5 bases, leaving 5 bases of the junction unmatched. The CDR3 protein is CASSQLSGGAYEQYF. In nucleotides, the CDR3 is TGTGCCAGCAGTCAACTTAGCGGGGGGGCCTACGAGCAGTACTTC.

The V call is TRBV27, the J call TRBJ1-6; 8 positions agree with TRBD1. V dropped 2 bases and J dropped 12; count of bases not matched to a gene: 6. Germline CDR1 MNHEY, CDR2 SMNVEV (reference sequence). CDR3 length: 14 amino acids. The CDR3 sequence is CASSLDTGGVPLHF. DNA of the CDR3: TGTGCCAGCAGTTTAGATACAGGGGGGGTACCCCTCCACTTT.

This clone was seen only once. The V call is TRBV7-8, the J call TRBJ1-5; no clear D. The CDR3 totals 12 residues. V was clipped by 5 bases and J by 4 bases, with 6 bases between them. Germline-derived CDR1 and CDR2 are SGHVS and FQNEAQ. CDR3 nucleotides: TGTGCCAGCAGCCTGGCAAATCAGCCCCAGCATTTT. Protein sequence: CASSLANQPQHF.

This clone occurred once. The J gene is TRBJ2-2, the V gene TRBV2, with 10 nucleotides matching TRBD2. Germline CDR1 reads SNHLY; CDR2 reads FYNNEI. V shed 5 bases and J 2 bases; nucleotides not matched to a gene: 5. The CDR3 contains 16 residues. CDR3 in amino acids: CASSWGLATNTGELFF. The CDR3 nucleotides are TGTGCCAGCAGTTGGGGACTAGCGACTAACACCGGGGAGCTGTTTTTT.

The chain joins TRBV13 to TRBJ1-6; D not certain. Trimming shortened V by 2 bases and J by 0 bases, and 8 bases separated the two germline ends. Germline V gene data show CDR1 as PRHDT and CDR2 as FYEKMQ (reference sequence). CDR3 size: 16 residues. CDR3 nucleotide sequence: TGTGCCAGCAGCTTAACGCCGAGCTCCTATAATTCACCCCTCCACTTT. Residues: CASSLTPSSYNSPLHF. The full variable domain, completed using reference TRBV13 and TRBJ1-6, is AAGVIQSPRHLIKEKRETATLKCYPIPRHDTVYWYQQGPGQDPQFLISFYEKMQSDKGSIPDRFSAQQFSDYHSELNMSSLELGDSALYFCASSLTPSSYNSPLHFGNGTRLTVT.

The chain carries TRBV14 and TRBJ1-5; the D is unclear. CDR3 length: 13 residues. Trimming left V 1 base short and J 6 bases short, with 7 bases between. Per germline, CDR1 SGHDN and CDR2 FVKESK. For the CDR3, the DNA is TGTGCCAGCAGCCAAGGGCAGTTTCAGCCCCAGCATTTT. It is translated as CASSQGQFQPQHF.

This chain joins TRBV14 and TRBJ2-1, with D tentatively TRBD1 (6 bases). The V gene's germline CDR1 is SGHDN and CDR2 FVKESK. With 1 base removed from V and 4 bases from J, the gap between germline ends came to 11 bases. This CDR3 has 15 residues. CDR3 bases: TGTGCCAGCAGCCAAGTAGGCGACAGGTACAATGAGCAGTTCTTC. Amino acids: CASSQVGDRYNEQFF.

The chain couples TRBV7-2 to TRBJ2-1; TRBD1 matches at 8 bases. CDR1 SGHTA and CDR2 FQGNSA come from the germline V gene. This CDR3 is built from 17 residues. The ends lost 0 bases at V and 0 bases at J; junction bases unmatched: 4. This CDR3 reads CASSLADRASSYNEQFF. CDR3 nucleotide sequence: TGTGCCAGCAGCTTAGCGGACAGGGCAAGCTCCTACAATGAGCAGTTCTTC.

This clone was counted once. The rearrangement joins TRBV19 to TRBJ1-5, with D possibly being TRBD1 (6 bases). This CDR3 is built from 14 residues. Germline-derived CDR1 and CDR2 are LNHDA and SQIVND (reference sequence). Trimming stripped 5 bases from V and 3 bases from J, with 11 bases between. For the CDR3, the DNA is TGTGCCAGTAGTGTCAGGGGACCCAATCAGCCCCAGCATTTT. Its translation: CASSVRGPNQPQHF. Filled out from reference TRBV19 and TRBJ1-5, the complete variable domain reads DGGITQSPKYLFRKEGQNVTLSCEQNLNHDAMYWYRQDPGQGLRLIYYSQIVNDFQKGDIAEGYSVSREKKESFPLTVTSAQKNPTAFYLCASSVRGPNQPQHFGDGTRLSIL.

This chain connects TRBV7-3 to TRBJ1-2; D is perhaps TRBD1 (6 bases). The CDR3 is 13 amino acids. From germline, CDR1 is SGHTA and CDR2 FQGTGA. V lost 2 bases and J lost 7, with 11 bases in between. The chain's CDR3 is CASSLPGQPGYTF. In DNA, the CDR3 is TGTGCCAGCAGCTTACCCGGACAGCCTGGCTACACCTTC.

V usage is TRBV15 and J usage is TRBJ2-7; 14 bases map to TRBD2. With 7 bases clipped from V and 5 bases from J, the junction kept 4 bases outside the gene matches. The CDR3 sequence is 14 residues long. Per germline, CDR1 LNHNV and CDR2 YYDKDF (reference sequence). CDR3 sequence reads: CATNTGLAGDEQYF. The CDR3 DNA reads TGTGCCACCAACACGGGACTAGCGGGAGACGAGCAGTACTTC.

V is TRBV12-3 or TRBV12-4 and J is TRBJ2-1, with 7 bases aligning to TRBD1. Trimming at V came to 4 bases and at J to 12 bases, leaving 6 bases not matched to a gene. The CDR3 is made up of 12 amino acids. The CDR3 DNA reads TGTGCCAGCAGTTCTACAGGGGAACCGCAGTTCTTC. The encoded protein is CASSSTGEPQFF.

The chain employs TRBV7-3 and TRBJ2-2; D perhaps matches TRBD2 (6 bases). With 5 bases removed from V and 0 bases from J, the gap between germline ends came to 13 bases. There are 16 residues in the CDR3. From germline, CDR1 is SGHTA and CDR2 FQGTGA. The CDR3 reads CASSLLGGTNTGELFF. CDR3 bases: TGTGCCAGCAGCCTACTCGGGGGAACGAACACCGGGGAGCTGTTTTTT.

The chain's CDR3 is CASSSAGNSPLHF. The CDR3 region has the DNA TGCGCCAGCTCCAGCGCGGGCAATTCACCCCTCCACTTT. V gene TRBV5-1 combines with J gene TRBJ1-6; D remains ambiguous. This CDR3 region has 13 residues. Trimming removed 7 bases at V and 7 bases at J, with 12 bases between. Germline V gene data show CDR1 as SGHRS and CDR2 as YFSETQ.

The chain employs TRBV29-1 and TRBJ2-7, with D perhaps matching TRBD1 (6 bases). Trimming removed 2 bases at V and 1 base at J, with 6 bases between. This CDR3 region has 12 residues. Germline CDR1 SQVTM, CDR2 ANQGSEA. The CDR3 loop reads CSVEQGSYEQYF. CDR3 DNA: TGCAGCGTTGAACAGGGGTCCTACGAGCAGTACTTC.

The gene calls are TRBV5-1 and TRBJ2-3, with 9 bases aligning to TRBD2. In germline, CDR1 is SGHRS, CDR2 YFSETQ. V was pared by 1 base and J by 0 bases, with 0 bases of the junction left unmatched. The CDR3 is 15 amino acids. The CDR3 reads CASSLTSGSTDTQYF. The DNA of the CDR3 is TGCGCCAGCAGCTTGACTAGCGGGAGCACAGATACGCAGTATTTT.

Only a few counts were recorded for this clone. V gene TRBV27 combines with J gene TRBJ2-1; tentative D call: TRBD2 (5 bases). The CDR3 is 15 amino acids. V was shortened by 0 bases and J by 4 bases, with 10 bases between the two germline ends. Germline CDR1 MNHEY, CDR2 SMNVEV (reference sequence). CDR3 amino acids: CASSLSVAGYNEQFF. The CDR3 DNA reads as TGTGCCAGCAGTTTATCAGTGGCGGGTTACAATGAGCAGTTCTTC.

J is TRBJ1-6 and V is TRBV3-1 (or the pseudogene TRBV3-2); 7 nucleotides match TRBD1. The germline CDR1 and CDR2 sequences are LGHDT and YNNKEL (reference sequence). V shed 5 bases, J shed 7 bases, and the junction held 8 bases outside the gene matches. The CDR3 spans 15 residues. This CDR3 reads CASSVGTALNSPLHF. CDR3 sequence (DNA): TGTGCCAGCAGCGTCGGGACAGCGCTAAATTCACCCCTCCACTTT.

This clone was observed once. The V and J genes are TRBV27 and TRBJ2-1; 10 bases line up with TRBD2. This CDR3 spans 15 amino acids. V lost 0 bases, J lost 7 bases, and 3 bases stayed unmatched. CDR1 is MNHEY and CDR2 is SMNVEV in the germline V gene (reference sequence). The CDR3 region is CASSLSWTSGNEQFF. CDR3 coding DNA: TGTGCCAGCAGTTTATCGTGGACTAGCGGTAATGAGCAGTTCTTC.

J is TRBJ2-4 and V is TRBV7-9; TRBD1 is a possible D gene (5 bases). Trimming cost V 2 bases and J 2 bases, with 10 bases left between them. This CDR3 is 15 amino acids long. Per the germline V gene, CDR1 is SEHNR and CDR2 is FQNEAQ (reference sequence). The CDR3: CASSLQGATKNIQYF. In DNA form, the CDR3 reads TGTGCCAGCAGCTTACAGGGTGCTACCAAAAACATTCAGTACTTC. The full variable domain, rest sourced from reference TRBV7-9 and TRBJ2-4, is DTGVSQNPRHKITKRGQNVTFRCDPISEHNRLYWYRQTLGQGPEFLTYFQNEAQLEKSRLLSDRFSAERPKGSFSTLEIQRTEQGDSAMYLCASSLQGATKNIQYFGAGTRLSVL.

The chain has TRBV10-1 and TRBJ2-5; 8 positions agree with TRBD2. This CDR3 has 18 amino acids. Per the germline V gene, CDR1 is WNHNN and CDR2 is SYGVQD (reference sequence). After removal of 2 bases from V and 7 bases from J, the junction contained 18 bases not matched to a gene. The DNA for the CDR3 is TGCGCCAGCAGTGAGACCCTGATACTAGCGGTTGAGGAAGGGACCCAGTACTTC. It is translated as CASSETLILAVEEGTQYF.

The chain combines TRBV6-5 with TRBJ2-7; 10 positions match TRBD1. Trimming took 4 bases from V and 4 from J; bases not matched to a gene: 7. Germline V gene lookup returns CDR1 MNHEY and CDR2 SVGAGI. The CDR3 runs 15 residues. The CDR3 sequence: CASSSRGQGLYEQYF. DNA for the CDR3: TGTGCCAGCAGTTCCCGGGGACAGGGGTTGTACGAGCAGTACTTC.

This rearrangement joins TRBV4-3 to TRBJ2-3; TRBD2 aligns across 9 bases. Germline V gives CDR1 LGHNA, CDR2 YSLEER. This CDR3 comprises 17 residues. V lost 0 bases to trimming and J lost 1 base; unmatched junction nucleotides: 5. This CDR3 is CASSQDGAGGGTDTQYF. The CDR3 coding sequence is TGCGCCAGCAGCCAAGATGGAGCGGGGGGCGGCACAGATACGCAGTATTTT.